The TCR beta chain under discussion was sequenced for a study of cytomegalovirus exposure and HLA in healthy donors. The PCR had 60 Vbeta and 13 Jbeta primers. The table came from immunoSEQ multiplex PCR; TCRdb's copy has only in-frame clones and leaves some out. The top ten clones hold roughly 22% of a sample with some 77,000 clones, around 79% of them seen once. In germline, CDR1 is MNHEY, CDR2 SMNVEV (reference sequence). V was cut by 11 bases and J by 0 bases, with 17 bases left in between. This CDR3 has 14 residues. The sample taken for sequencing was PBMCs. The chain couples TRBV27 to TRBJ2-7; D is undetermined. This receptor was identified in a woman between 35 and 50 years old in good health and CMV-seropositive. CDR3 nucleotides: TGTGCCGTGTCCTCGCGGCCTAGCTCCTACGAGCAGTACTTC. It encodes CAVSSRPSSYEQYF.